A selection of T cell receptor beta chains follows, all from one sample in a study of blood T cell repertoires in COVID-19. Sequencing was performed with immunoSEQ multiplex PCR; in TCRdb, only in-frame clones are kept and a portion is missing. Of roughly 130,000 clones in the sample, approximately 81% were seen once. Material: peripheral blood. These TCRs come from a woman aged 25 to 39 who had recovered from COVID-19. The CDR3 runs from the conserved cysteine through the conserved F or W. Each record gives: J gene, clone size, V gene, D gene, CDR3 protein, CDR3 DNA. The D gene is left open where the match is weak. Rows may omit the clone size; those that give it use once, few, many or a size class.

J: TRBJ2-1
size: NA
V: TRBV24-1
D: TRBD1
CDR3: CATSQGANEQFF
DNA: TGTGCCACCAGTCAGGGGGCCAATGAGCAGTTCTTC

J: TRBJ2-6
size: NA
V: TRBV9
D: TRBD1
CDR3: CASSLGQVISGANVLTF
DNA: TGTGCCAGCAGCTTGGGACAGGTCATTTCTGGGGCCAACGTCCTGACTTTC

J: TRBJ2-3
size: NA
V: TRBV27
D: TRBD1
CDR3: CASSAAQPGQGFGTQYF
DNA: TGTGCCAGCAGCGCCGCCCAACCGGGACAGGGGTTCGGTACGCAGTATTTT

J: TRBJ1-3
size: NA
V: TRBV6-5
D: NA
CDR3: CASSYSRTPGNTIYF
DNA: TGTGCCAGCAGTTACTCACGGACTCCTGGAAACACCATATATTTT

J: TRBJ1-1
size: NA
V: TRBV19
D: NA
CDR3: CASSTGHLGTEAFF
DNA: TGTGCCAGTAGTACGGGACACCTGGGCACTGAAGCTTTCTTT

J: TRBJ1-3
size: NA
V: TRBV5-1
D: NA
CDR3: CASSFFSGNTIYF
DNA: TGCGCCAGCAGCTTCTTTTCTGGAAACACCATATATTTT

J: TRBJ2-1
size: NA
V: TRBV9
D: NA
CDR3: CASSVGAGYNNEQFF
DNA: TGTGCCAGCAGCGTAGGAGCAGGGTACAACAATGAGCAGTTCTTC

J: TRBJ2-2
size: NA
V: TRBV12-5
D: NA
CDR3: CASGLVLGANTGELFF
DNA: TGTGCTAGTGGTTTGGTATTGGGGGCAAACACCGGGGAGCTGTTTTTT

J: TRBJ1-4
size: NA
V: TRBV19
D: NA
CDR3: CASSMNLDRANEKLFF
DNA: TGTGCCAGTAGCATGAATCTCGACCGGGCTAATGAAAAACTGTTTTTT

J: TRBJ2-1
size: NA
V: TRBV19
D: NA
CDR3: CASSIFGGNNEQFF
DNA: TGTGCCAGTAGTATATTTGGCGGGAACAATGAGCAGTTCTTC

J: TRBJ2-5
size: NA
V: TRBV7-9
D: TRBD2
CDR3: CASSLGSGVVTQYF
DNA: TGTGCCAGCAGCTTGGGCAGCGGGGTAGTGACCCAGTACTTC

J: TRBJ1-2
size: once
V: TRBV30
D: NA
CDR3: CAWSVQEIYGYTF
DNA: TGTGCCTGGAGTGTCCAGGAAATCTATGGCTACACCTTC

J: TRBJ1-2
size: NA
V: TRBV6-6
D: NA
CDR3: CASSRDEGSYGYTF
DNA: TGTGCCAGCAGTCGGGATGAGGGTAGCTATGGCTACACCTTC

J: TRBJ1-2
size: NA
V: TRBV27
D: NA
CDR3: CASSFNRDTGYTF
DNA: TGTGCCAGCAGTTTTAACCGGGACACTGGCTACACCTTC

J: TRBJ1-3
size: NA
V: TRBV4-1
D: NA
CDR3: CASSPWDSGGVNTIYF
DNA: TGCGCCAGCAGCCCTTGGGACTCTGGAGGGGTTAACACCATATATTTT

J: TRBJ2-1
size: NA
V: TRBV12-5
D: NA
CDR3: CASGLGLETYNEQFF
DNA: TGTGCTAGTGGTTTGGGACTAGAGACCTACAATGAGCAGTTCTTC

J: TRBJ2-7
size: few
V: TRBV6-2/TRBV6-3
D: NA
CDR3: CASSYTGVPYEQYF
DNA: TGTGCCAGCAGTTACACGGGGGTACCCTACGAGCAGTACTTC

J: TRBJ2-7
size: NA
V: TRBV11-2
D: NA
CDR3: CASSTRAGGILYEQYF
DNA: TGTGCCAGCAGCACTCGAGCCGGGGGTATACTATACGAGCAGTACTTC

J: TRBJ1-1
size: NA
V: TRBV18
D: TRBD1
CDR3: CASSPGQGEIRTEAFF
DNA: TGTGCCAGCTCACCGGGACAGGGGGAGATTCGCACTGAAGCTTTCTTT

J: TRBJ1-4
size: NA
V: TRBV6-2/TRBV6-3
D: TRBD1
CDR3: CASSPGTGTTNEKLFF
DNA: TGTGCCAGCAGCCCTGGGACAGGTACAACTAATGAAAAACTGTTTTTT

J: TRBJ1-2
size: NA
V: TRBV27
D: NA
CDR3: CASSLFVGGVGSYGYTF
DNA: TGTGCCAGCAGTTTATTTGTGGGAGGGGTAGGCTCCTATGGCTACACCTTC

J: TRBJ2-1
size: NA
V: TRBV10-1
D: NA
CDR3: CASSEVRDINNEQFF
DNA: TGCGCCAGCAGTGAGGTCAGGGACATAAACAATGAGCAGTTCTTC

J: TRBJ1-2
size: few
V: TRBV5-1
D: NA
CDR3: CASSSRGGDYGYTF
DNA: TGCGCCAGCAGCTCCCGGGGTGGGGACTATGGCTACACCTTC

J: TRBJ1-1
size: NA
V: TRBV6-5
D: NA
CDR3: CASSSDWNTEAFF
DNA: TGTGCCAGCAGTTCGGACTGGAACACTGAAGCTTTCTTT

J: TRBJ2-3
size: NA
V: TRBV11-3
D: NA
CDR3: CASSLGGKVDTQYF
DNA: TGTGCCAGCAGCTTGGGGGGAAAAGTAGATACGCAGTATTTT

J: TRBJ2-7
size: NA
V: TRBV6-5
D: TRBD1
CDR3: CASSRTKTGSYEQYF
DNA: TGTGCCAGCAGTCGTACTAAGACAGGGAGCTACGAGCAGTACTTC

J: TRBJ1-2
size: medium-sized
V: TRBV18
D: TRBD1
CDR3: CASSPMDRAGDYTF
DNA: TGTGCCAGCTCACCAATGGACAGGGCCGGGGACTACACCTTC

J: TRBJ2-5
size: NA
V: TRBV11-2
D: NA
CDR3: CASSLGGKGRGTETQYF
DNA: TGTGCCAGCAGCTTAGGGGGCAAGGGGCGCGGGACAGAGACCCAGTACTTC

J: TRBJ1-5
size: NA
V: TRBV4-1
D: NA
CDR3: CASSQGTGGQPQHF
DNA: TGCGCCAGCAGCCAAGGAACGGGGGGTCAGCCCCAGCATTTT

J: TRBJ2-3
size: few
V: TRBV27
D: TRBD2
CDR3: CARQPGTSGSRKDTQYF
DNA: TGTGCCAGACAACCAGGGACTAGCGGGAGTCGCAAAGATACGCAGTATTTT

J: TRBJ2-7
size: NA
V: TRBV5-1
D: TRBD1
CDR3: CASSRDREDGEQYF
DNA: TGCGCCAGCAGCAGGGACAGGGAGGATGGGGAGCAGTACTTC

J: TRBJ2-3
size: NA
V: TRBV9
D: NA
CDR3: CASSPRVGGTDTQYF
DNA: TGTGCCAGCAGCCCCAGGGTCGGAGGCACAGATACGCAGTATTTT

J: TRBJ2-1
size: NA
V: TRBV19
D: TRBD2
CDR3: CASSIGREGRQQFF
DNA: TGTGCCAGTAGTATCGGGCGGGAGGGCCGTCAGCAGTTCTTC

J: TRBJ1-2
size: NA
V: TRBV6-5
D: NA
CDR3: CASSYPQGVGDYGYTF
DNA: TGTGCCAGCAGTTACCCACAGGGTGTTGGAGACTATGGCTACACCTTC

J: TRBJ1-1
size: NA
V: TRBV7-9
D: NA
CDR3: CASSLWGGGQMNTEAFF
DNA: TGTGCCAGCAGCTTATGGGGAGGGGGACAAATGAACACTGAAGCTTTCTTT

J: TRBJ1-1
size: NA
V: TRBV5-4
D: NA
CDR3: CASKGHANTEAFF
DNA: TGTGCCAGCAAGGGACACGCGAACACTGAAGCTTTCTTT

J: TRBJ2-7
size: NA
V: TRBV6-1
D: TRBD2
CDR3: CASSERPSGGAFGYEQYF
DNA: TGTGCCAGCAGTGAACGCCCTAGCGGGGGGGCTTTTGGCTACGAGCAGTACTTC

J: TRBJ1-2
size: few
V: TRBV19
D: TRBD1
CDR3: CASTTGYYGYTF
DNA: TGTGCCAGCACGACAGGGTACTATGGCTACACCTTC

J: TRBJ2-1
size: NA
V: TRBV6-6
D: TRBD2
CDR3: CASSTTSGGVFEQFF
DNA: TGTGCCAGCAGTACCACTAGCGGGGGGGTATTTGAGCAGTTCTTC

J: TRBJ2-3
size: NA
V: TRBV29-1
D: NA
CDR3: CSVEEAADTQYF
DNA: TGCAGCGTTGAAGAGGCGGCGGATACGCAGTATTTT

J: TRBJ2-1
size: NA
V: TRBV9
D: TRBD2
CDR3: CASSVGGGNEQFF
DNA: TGTGCCAGCAGCGTAGGGGGAGGGAATGAGCAGTTCTTC

J: TRBJ2-3
size: NA
V: TRBV7-9
D: TRBD2
CDR3: CASSLTGLATDTQYF
DNA: TGTGCCAGCAGCTTAACGGGACTAGCGACAGATACGCAGTATTTT

J: TRBJ1-1
size: NA
V: TRBV18
D: TRBD1
CDR3: CASSPPGTGGTEAFF
DNA: TGTGCCAGCTCACCACCTGGGACAGGGGGCACTGAAGCTTTCTTT

J: TRBJ2-7
size: NA
V: TRBV6-5
D: TRBD1
CDR3: CASAGTGGTYEQYF
DNA: TGTGCCAGCGCCGGGACAGGGGGTACCTACGAGCAGTACTTC

J: TRBJ2-3
size: NA
V: TRBV7-7
D: TRBD1
CDR3: CASSSGTGKSTDTQYF
DNA: TGTGCTAGCAGCTCTGGGACAGGGAAAAGCACAGATACGCAGTATTTT

J: TRBJ2-2
size: once
V: TRBV9
D: NA
CDR3: CASSNERNTGELFF
DNA: TGTGCCAGCAGCAATGAGCGGAACACCGGGGAGCTGTTTTTT

J: TRBJ1-1
size: NA
V: TRBV5-1
D: NA
CDR3: CASTHSPNTEAFF
DNA: TGCGCCAGCACGCACTCCCCGAACACTGAAGCTTTCTTT

J: TRBJ1-3
size: NA
V: TRBV5-6
D: NA
CDR3: CASSSDTSGNTIYF
DNA: TGTGCCAGCAGCTCCGACACCTCTGGAAACACCATATATTTT

J: TRBJ2-5
size: NA
V: TRBV11-3
D: NA
CDR3: CASSLAGGAQETQYF
DNA: TGTGCCAGCAGCTTAGCGGGCGGGGCCCAAGAGACCCAGTACTTC

J: TRBJ2-1
size: NA
V: TRBV10-2
D: NA
CDR3: CASSESLGEEVDEQFF
DNA: TGCGCCAGCAGTGAGTCCTTAGGTGAGGAAGTGGATGAGCAGTTCTTC